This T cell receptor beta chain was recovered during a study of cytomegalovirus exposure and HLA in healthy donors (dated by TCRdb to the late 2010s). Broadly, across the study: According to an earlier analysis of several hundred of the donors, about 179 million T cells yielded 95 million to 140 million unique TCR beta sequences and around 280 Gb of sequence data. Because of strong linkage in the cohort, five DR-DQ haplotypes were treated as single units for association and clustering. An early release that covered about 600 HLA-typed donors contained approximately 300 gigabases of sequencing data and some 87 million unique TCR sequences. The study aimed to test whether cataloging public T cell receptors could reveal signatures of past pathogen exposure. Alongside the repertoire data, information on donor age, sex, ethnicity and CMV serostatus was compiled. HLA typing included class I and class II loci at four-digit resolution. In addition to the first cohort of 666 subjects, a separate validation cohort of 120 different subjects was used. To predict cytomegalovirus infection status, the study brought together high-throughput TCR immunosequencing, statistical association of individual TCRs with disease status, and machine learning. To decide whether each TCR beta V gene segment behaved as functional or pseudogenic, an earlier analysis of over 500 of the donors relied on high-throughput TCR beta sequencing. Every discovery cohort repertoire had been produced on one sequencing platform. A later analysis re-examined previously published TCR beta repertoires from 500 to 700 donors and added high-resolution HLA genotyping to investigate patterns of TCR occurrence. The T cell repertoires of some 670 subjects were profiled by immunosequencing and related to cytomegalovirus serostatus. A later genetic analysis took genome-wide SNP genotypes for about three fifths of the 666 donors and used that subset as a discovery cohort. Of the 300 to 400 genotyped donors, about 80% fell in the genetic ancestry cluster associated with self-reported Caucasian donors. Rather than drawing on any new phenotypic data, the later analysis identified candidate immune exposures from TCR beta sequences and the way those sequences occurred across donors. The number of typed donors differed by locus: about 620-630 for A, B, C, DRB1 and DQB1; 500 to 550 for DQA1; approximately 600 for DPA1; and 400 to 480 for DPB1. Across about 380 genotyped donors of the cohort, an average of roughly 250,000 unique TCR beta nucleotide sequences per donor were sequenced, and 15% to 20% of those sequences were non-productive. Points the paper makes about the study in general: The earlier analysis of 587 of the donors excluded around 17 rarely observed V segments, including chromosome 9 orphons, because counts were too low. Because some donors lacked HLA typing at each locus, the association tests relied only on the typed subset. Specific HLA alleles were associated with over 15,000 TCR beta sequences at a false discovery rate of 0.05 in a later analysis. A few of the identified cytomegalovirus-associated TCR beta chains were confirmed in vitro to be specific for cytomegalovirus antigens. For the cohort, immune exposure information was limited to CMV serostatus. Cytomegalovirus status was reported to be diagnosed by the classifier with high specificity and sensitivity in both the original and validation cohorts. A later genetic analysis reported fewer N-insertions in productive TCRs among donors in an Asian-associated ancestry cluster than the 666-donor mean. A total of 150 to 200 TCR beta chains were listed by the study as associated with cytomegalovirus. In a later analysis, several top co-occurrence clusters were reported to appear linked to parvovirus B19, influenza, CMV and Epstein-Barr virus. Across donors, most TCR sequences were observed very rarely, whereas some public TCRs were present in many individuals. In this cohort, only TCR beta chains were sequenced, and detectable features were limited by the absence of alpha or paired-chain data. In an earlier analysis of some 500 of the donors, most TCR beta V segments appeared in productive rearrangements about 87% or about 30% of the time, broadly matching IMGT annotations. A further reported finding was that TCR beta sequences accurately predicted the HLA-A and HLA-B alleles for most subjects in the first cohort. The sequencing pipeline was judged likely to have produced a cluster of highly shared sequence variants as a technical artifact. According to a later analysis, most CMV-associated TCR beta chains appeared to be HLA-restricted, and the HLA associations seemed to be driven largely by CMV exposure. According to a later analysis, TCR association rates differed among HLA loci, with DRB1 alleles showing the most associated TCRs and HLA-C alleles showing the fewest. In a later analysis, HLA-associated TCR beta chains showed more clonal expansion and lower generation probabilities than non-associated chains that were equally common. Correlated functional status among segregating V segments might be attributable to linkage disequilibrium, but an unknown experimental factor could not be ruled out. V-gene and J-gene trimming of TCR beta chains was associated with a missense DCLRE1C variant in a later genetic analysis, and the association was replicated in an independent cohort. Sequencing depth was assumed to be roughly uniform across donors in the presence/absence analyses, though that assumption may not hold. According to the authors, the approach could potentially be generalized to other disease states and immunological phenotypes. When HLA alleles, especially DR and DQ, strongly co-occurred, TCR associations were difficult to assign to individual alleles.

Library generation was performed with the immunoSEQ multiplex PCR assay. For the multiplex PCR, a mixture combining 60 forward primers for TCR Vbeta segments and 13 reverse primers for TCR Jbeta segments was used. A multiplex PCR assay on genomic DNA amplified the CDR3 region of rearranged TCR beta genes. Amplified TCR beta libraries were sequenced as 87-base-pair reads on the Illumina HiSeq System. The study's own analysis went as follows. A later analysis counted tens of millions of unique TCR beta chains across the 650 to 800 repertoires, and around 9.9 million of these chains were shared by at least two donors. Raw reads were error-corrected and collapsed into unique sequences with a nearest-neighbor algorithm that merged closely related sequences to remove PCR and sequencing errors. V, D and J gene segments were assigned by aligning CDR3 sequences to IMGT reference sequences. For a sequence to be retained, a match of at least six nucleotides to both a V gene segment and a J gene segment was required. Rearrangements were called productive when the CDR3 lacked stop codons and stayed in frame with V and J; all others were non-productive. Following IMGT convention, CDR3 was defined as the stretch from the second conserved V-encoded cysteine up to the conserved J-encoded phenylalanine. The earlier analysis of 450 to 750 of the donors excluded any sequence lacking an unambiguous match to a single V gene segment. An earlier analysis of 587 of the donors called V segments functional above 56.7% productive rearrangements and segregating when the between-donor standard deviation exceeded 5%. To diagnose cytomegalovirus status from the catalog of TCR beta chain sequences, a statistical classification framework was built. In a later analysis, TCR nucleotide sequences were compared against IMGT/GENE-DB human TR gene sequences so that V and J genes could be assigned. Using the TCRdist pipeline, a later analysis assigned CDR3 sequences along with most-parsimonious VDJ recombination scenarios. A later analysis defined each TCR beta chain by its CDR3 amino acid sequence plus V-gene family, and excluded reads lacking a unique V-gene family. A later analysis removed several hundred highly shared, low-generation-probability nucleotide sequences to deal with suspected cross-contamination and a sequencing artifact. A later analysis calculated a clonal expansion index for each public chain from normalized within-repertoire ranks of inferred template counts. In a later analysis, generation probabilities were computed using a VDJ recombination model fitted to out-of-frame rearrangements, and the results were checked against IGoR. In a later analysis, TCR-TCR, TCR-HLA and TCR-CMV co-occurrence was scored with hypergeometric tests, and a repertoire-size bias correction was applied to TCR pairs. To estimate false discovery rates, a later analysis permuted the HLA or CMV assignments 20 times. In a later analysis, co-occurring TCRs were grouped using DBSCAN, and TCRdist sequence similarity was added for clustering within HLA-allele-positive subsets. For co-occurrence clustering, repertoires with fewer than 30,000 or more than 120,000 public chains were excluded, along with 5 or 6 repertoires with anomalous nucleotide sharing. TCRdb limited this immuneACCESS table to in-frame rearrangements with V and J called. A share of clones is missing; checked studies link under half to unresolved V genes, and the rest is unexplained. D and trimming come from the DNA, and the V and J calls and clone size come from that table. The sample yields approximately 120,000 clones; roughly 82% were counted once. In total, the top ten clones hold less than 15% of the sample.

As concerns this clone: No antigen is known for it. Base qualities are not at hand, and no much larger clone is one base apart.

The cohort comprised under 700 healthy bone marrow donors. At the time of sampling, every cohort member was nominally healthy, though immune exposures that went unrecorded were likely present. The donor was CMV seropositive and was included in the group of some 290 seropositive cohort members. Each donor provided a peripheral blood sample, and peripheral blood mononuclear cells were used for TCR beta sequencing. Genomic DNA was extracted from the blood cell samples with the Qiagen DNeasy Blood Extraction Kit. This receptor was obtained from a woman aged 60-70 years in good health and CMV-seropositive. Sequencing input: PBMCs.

The sequenced DNA: TGTGCCAGCAGCTTAGCGGGAGTACCGGAAGATACGCAGTATTTT. This codes for CASSLAGVPEDTQYF. The chain couples TRBV13 to TRBJ2-3; TRBD2 is a possible D gene, resting on 6 matching bases. Looking up the germline V gene (reference sequence) yields CDR1 PRHDT and CDR2 FYEKMQ. At the junction V is shortened by 1 base and J by 5 bases, with 13 bases in between. The CDR3 spans 15 residues, from the cysteine through the phenylalanine. Only the CDR3 DNA stays, 45 bases, in frame from base 1.